This T cell receptor beta chain emerged from a study of CD8+CD57+ T cells in acquired aplastic anemia. Across the whole study: An average of roughly 3 ug of DNA was obtained from sorted CD4+ and CD8+ cells. Study-wide points: No significant patient-versus-control difference appeared in CD8+ Simpson's diversity. The study identified twenty-nine CD8+ CDR3 sequences shared by patients and controls.

Of note for this clonotype: Antigen specificity is unknown.

CDR1 is DFQATT, CDR2 SNEGSKA, per germline (reference sequence). Trimming took 0 bases from V and 6 from J, leaving 12 bases between them. The CDR3 is made up of 14 amino acids. TCR beta VDJ and CDR3 profiling used genomic DNA as template. MiXCR, applied by TCRdb to the reads, yields one record per CDR3 protein. In the table there are 200,000 to 250,000 distinct CDR3 sequences, 34% of which are singletons. This receptor was obtained from a human donor in good health, serving as a control. This chain links TRBV20-1 with TRBJ2-1; TRBD2 might be the D (6 bases). Sequenced input: sorted CD4+, CD8+, or CD8+CD57+ T cells (not recorded which) from PBMCs. The chain's CDR3 is CSARDRLASNEQFF. In DNA, the CDR3 is TGCAGTGCTAGAGATCGGCTAGCGAGCAATGAGCAGTTCTTC.